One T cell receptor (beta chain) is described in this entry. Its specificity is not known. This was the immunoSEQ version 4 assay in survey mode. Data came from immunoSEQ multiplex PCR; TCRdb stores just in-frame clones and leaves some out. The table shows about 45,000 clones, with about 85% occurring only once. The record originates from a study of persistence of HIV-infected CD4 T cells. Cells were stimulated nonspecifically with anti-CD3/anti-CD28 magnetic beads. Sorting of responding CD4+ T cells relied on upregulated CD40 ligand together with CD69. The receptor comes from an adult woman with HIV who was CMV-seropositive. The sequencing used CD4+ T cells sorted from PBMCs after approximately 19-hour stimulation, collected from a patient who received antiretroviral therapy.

The CDR3 sequence: CASSLLGTGTEAFF. DNA of the CDR3: TGTGCCAGCAGCTTACTTGGGACAGGGACTGAAGCTTTCTTT. This chain connects TRBV5-4 to TRBJ1-1; 9 bases map to TRBD1. The CDR3 contains 14 residues. The germline V gene has CDR1 SGHNT and CDR2 YYREEE (reference sequence). V trimming: 2 bases; J trimming: 5 bases; junction bases outside the gene matches: 4.